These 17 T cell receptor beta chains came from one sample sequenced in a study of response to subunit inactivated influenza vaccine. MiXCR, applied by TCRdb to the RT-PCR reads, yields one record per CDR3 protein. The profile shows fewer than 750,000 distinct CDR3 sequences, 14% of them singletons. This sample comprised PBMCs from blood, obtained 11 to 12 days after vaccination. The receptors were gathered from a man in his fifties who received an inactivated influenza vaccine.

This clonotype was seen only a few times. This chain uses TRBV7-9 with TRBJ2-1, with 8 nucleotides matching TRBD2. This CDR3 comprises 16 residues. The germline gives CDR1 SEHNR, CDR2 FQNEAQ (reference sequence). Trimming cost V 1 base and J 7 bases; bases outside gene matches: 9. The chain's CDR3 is CASSLDGGLALNEQFF. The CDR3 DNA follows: TGTGCCAGCAGCTTAGATGGAGGACTAGCTTTGAATGAGCAGTTCTTC.

Written as DNA, the CDR3 is TGTGCCAGCAGTTTATGGGGGACCCAGTACTTC. Translation gives CASSLWGTQYF. The chain couples TRBV28 to TRBJ2-5, with unresolved D. V was cut by 0 bases and J by 7 bases, with 3 bases left in between. CDR3 size: 11 residues. CDR1 is MDHEN and CDR2 is SYDVKM in the germline V gene. The variable domain in full, completed from reference TRBV28 and TRBJ2-5, reads DVKVTQSSRYLVKRTGEKVFLECVQDMDHENMFWYRQDPGLGLRLIYFSYDVKMKEKGDIPEGYSVSREKKERFSLILESASTNQTSMYLCASSLWGTQYFGPGTRLLVL.

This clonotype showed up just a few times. The CDR3 reads CASRARPGLAYEQFF. CDR3 sequence (DNA): TGTGCCAGCAGAGCAAGGCCGGGACTAGCTTATGAGCAGTTCTTC. The chain carries TRBV2 and TRBJ2-1, with 9 bases matching TRBD2. The CDR3 loop spans 15 amino acids. The J segment lost 8 bases and the V segment lost 6 bases, leaving 11 bases of the junction unmatched. In germline, CDR1 is SNHLY, CDR2 FYNNEI.

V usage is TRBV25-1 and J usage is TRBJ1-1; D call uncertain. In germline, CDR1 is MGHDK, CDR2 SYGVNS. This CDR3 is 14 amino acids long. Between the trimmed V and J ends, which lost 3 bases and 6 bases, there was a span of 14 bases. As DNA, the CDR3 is TGTGCCAGCAGTGAGTCCAGTCTTGGGGCTGAAGCTTTCTTT. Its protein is CASSESSLGAEAFF.

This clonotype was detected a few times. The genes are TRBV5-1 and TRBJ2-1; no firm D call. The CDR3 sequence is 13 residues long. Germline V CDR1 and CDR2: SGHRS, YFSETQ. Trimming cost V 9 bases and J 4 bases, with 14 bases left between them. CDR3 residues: CATRLAVYNEQFF. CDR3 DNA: TGCGCCACCCGACTGGCGGTTTACAATGAGCAGTTCTTC.

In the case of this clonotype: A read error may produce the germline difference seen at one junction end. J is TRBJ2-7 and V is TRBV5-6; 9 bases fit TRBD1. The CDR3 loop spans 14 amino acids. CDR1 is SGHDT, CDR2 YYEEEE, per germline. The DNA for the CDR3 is TGTGCCAGCAGCTTGGGAATGGTACCGGGACAGGGCAACTTC. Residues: CASSLGMVPGQGNF.

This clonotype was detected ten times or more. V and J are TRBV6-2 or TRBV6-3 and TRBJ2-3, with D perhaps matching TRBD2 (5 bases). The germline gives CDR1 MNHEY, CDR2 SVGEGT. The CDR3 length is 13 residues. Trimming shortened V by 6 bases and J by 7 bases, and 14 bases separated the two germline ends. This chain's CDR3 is CASSLPGIYTQYF. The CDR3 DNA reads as TGTGCCAGCAGCCTGCCGGGGATTTATACGCAGTATTTT.

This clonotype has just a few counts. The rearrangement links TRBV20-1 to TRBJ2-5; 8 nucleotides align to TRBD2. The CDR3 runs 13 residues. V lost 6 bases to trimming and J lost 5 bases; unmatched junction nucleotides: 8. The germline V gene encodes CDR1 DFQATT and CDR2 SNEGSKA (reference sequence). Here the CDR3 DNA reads TGCAGTGCGGTAGCGGGAAATTGGGAGACCCAGTACTTC. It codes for CSAVAGNWETQYF.

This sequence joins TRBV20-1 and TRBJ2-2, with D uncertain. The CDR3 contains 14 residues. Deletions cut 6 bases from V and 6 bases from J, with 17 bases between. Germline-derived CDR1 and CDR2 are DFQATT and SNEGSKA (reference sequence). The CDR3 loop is CSAKSHSQSGELFF. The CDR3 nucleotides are TGCAGTGCCAAAAGTCACTCTCAGTCCGGGGAGCTGTTTTTT.

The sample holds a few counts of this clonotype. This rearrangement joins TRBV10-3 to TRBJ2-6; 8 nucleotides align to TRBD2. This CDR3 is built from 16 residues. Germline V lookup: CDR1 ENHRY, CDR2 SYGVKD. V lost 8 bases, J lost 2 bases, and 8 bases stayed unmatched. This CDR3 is CAILGTSIPGANVLTF. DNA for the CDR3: TGTGCCATCTTGGGGACTAGTATCCCTGGGGCCAACGTCCTGACTTTC.

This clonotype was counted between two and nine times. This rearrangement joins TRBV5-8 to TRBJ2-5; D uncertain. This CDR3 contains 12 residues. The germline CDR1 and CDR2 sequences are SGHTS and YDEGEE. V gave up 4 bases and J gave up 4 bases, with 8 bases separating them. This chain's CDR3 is CASSDGGETQYF. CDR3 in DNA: TGTGCCAGCAGCGACGGTGGAGAGACCCAGTACTTC.

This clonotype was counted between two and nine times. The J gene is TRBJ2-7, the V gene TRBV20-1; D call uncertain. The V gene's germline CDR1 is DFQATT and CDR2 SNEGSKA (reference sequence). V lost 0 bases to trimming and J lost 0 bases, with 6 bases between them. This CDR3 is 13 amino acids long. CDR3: CSARETSSYEQYF. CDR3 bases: TGCAGTGCTAGAGAAACCAGCTCCTACGAGCAGTACTTC.

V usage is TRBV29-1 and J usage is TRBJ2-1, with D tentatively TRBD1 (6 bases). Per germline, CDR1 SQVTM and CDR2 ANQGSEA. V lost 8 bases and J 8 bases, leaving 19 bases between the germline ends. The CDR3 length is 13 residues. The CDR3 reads CSIDRDIQYEQFF. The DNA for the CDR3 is TGCAGCATAGACCGGGACATTCAATATGAGCAGTTCTTC.

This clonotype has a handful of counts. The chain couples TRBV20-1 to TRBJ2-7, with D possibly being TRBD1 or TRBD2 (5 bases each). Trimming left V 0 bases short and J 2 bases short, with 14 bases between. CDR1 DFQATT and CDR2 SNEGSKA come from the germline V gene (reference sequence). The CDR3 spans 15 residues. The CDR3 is CSARDPGTYTYEQYF. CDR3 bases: TGCAGTGCTAGAGACCCCGGGACCTATACCTACGAGCAGTACTTC.

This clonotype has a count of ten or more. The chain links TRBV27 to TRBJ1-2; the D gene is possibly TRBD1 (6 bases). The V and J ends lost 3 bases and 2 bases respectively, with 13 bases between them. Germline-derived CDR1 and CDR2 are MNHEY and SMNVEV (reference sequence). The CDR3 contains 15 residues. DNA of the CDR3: TGTGCCAGCAGTTTGAGACAGGAACCCAACTATGGCTACACCTTC. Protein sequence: CASSLRQEPNYGYTF.

The CDR3: CASSAGTGSDGELFF. The CDR3 nucleotides read TGTGCCAGCAGTGCCGGGACAGGGTCTGACGGGGAGCTGTTTTTT. The genes are TRBV12-3 or TRBV12-4 and TRBJ2-2; 9 positions match TRBD1. The CDR3 covers 15 residues. Trimming at V came to 5 bases and at J to 7 bases, leaving 8 bases not matched to a gene.

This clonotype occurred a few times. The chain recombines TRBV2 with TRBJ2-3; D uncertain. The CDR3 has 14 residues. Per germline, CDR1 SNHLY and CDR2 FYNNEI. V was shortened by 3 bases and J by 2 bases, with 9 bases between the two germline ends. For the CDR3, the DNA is TGTGCCAGCAGTGAGTACTCGTACACAGATACGCAGTATTTT. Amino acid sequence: CASSEYSYTDTQYF.